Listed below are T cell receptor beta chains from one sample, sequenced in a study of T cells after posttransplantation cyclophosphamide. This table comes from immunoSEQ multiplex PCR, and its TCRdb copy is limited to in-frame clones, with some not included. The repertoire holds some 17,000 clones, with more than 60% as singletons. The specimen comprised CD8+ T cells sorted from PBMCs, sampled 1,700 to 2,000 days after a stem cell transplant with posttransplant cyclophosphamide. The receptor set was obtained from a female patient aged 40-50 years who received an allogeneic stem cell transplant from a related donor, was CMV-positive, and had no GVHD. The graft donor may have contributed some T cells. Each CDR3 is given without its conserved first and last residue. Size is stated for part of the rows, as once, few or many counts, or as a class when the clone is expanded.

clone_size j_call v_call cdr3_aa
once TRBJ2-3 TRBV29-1 SVPTGGPDTQY
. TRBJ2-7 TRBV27 ASSRGFRAYEQY
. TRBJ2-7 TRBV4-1 ASSHTGTGDTYEQY
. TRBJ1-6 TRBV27 ASSFGQAYNSPLH
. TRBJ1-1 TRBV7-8 ASSLDGELNTEAF
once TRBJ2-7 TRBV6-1 ASSLRTVYEQY
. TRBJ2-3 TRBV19 ASSPLRDRVTDTQY
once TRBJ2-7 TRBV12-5 ASQAGLQSSYEQY
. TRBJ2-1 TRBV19 ASGGQSHEQF
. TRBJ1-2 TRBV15 ATSSDRGASGYT
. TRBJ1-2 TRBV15 ATSPGTANYGYT
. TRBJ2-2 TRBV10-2 ASSTGTGNIGELF
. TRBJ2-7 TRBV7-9 ASSLGWTGGIIHEQY
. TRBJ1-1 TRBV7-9 ASSSAGGLREAF
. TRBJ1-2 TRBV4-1 ASSQVNLRDAIHGYT
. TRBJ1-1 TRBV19 ASSIGQVTNTEAF
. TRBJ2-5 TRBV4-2 ASSQVTRDLEETQY
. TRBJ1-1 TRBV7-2 ASSPTVNSLMNTEAF
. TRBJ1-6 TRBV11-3 ADTGTVNSPLH